This section outlines one TCR beta chain sequence together with its context. This specimen comes from a study of cytomegalovirus exposure and HLA in healthy donors. Germline CDR1 and CDR2: LGHNA and YSLEER. CDR3 size: 15 residues. Unmatched junction bases numbered 9, after V lost 4 bases and J lost 6 bases. The PCR used 60 Vbeta and 13 Jbeta primers. Clones were sequenced by immunoSEQ multiplex PCR, and TCRdb holds only the in-frame ones, with some missing. The data contain roughly 160,000 clones, under 90% of them singletons. The chain has TRBV4-3 and TRBJ2-3; 8 bases are a match to TRBD2. The material sequenced was PBMCs. The clonotype was recovered from a young man in good health and CMV-seronegative. In DNA, the CDR3 is TGCGCCAGCAGCCCCCCCGCGGGGGGCGGGGATACGCAGTATTTT. Protein sequence: CASSPPAGGGDTQYF.